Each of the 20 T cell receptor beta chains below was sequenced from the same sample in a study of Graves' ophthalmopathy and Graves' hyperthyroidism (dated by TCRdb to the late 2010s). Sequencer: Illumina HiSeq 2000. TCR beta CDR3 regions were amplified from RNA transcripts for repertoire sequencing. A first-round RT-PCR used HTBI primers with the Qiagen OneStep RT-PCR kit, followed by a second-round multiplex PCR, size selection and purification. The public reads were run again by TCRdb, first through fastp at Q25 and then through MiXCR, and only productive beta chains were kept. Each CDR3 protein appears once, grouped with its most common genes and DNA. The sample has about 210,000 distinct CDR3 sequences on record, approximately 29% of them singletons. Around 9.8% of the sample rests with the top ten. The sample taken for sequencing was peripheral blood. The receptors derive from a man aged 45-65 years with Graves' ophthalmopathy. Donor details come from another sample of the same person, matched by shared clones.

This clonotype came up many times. The CDR3 reads CASSLLPGLAESTGELFF. In DNA, the CDR3 is TGTGCCAGCAGTTTACTCCCGGGACTAGCGGAGTCCACCGGGGAGCTGTTTTTT. The V gene is TRBV27, the J gene TRBJ2-2; 11 bases are a match to TRBD2. The CDR3 loop spans 18 amino acids. Germline V gives CDR1 MNHEY, CDR2 SMNVEV (reference sequence). Losses at the gene ends were 2 bases for V and 4 bases for J; bases not matched to a gene: 9.

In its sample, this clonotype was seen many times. The CDR3, as DNA: TGTGCCAGCATCCTACCCACAGGCAGAGACGAGCAGTACTTC. Amino acid sequence: CASILPTGRDEQYF. The chain employs TRBV2 and TRBJ2-7, with D possibly TRBD1 on 5 matching bases. Germline-derived CDR1 and CDR2 are SNHLY and FYNNEI. Trimming removed 7 bases from V and 5 bases from J, with 18 bases in between. The length of the CDR3 is 14 residues.

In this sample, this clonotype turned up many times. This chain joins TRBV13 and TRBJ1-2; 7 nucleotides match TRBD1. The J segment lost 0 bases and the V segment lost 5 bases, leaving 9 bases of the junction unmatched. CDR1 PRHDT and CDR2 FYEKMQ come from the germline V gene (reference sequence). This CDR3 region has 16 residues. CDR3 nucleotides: TGTGCCAGCAGCCTCCTCGGGGACAGTTCTAACTATGGCTACACCTTC. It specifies CASSLLGDSSNYGYTF.

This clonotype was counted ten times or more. The CDR3 DNA reads TGCGCCAGCAGCCCACAGGGTTTGAACTATGGCTACACCTTC. It specifies CASSPQGLNYGYTF. This chain links TRBV4-1 with TRBJ1-2, with D possibly matching TRBD1 (6 bases). With 4 bases removed from V and 2 bases from J, the gap between germline ends came to 11 bases. The CDR3 contains 14 residues. The V gene's germline CDR1 is MGHRA and CDR2 YSYEKL.

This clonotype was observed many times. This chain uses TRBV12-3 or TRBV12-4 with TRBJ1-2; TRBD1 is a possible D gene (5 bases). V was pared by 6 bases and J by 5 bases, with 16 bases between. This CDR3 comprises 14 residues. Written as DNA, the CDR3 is TGTGCCAGCAGCAAAACTGGGGGTAGATATGGCTACACCTTC. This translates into CASSKTGGRYGYTF.

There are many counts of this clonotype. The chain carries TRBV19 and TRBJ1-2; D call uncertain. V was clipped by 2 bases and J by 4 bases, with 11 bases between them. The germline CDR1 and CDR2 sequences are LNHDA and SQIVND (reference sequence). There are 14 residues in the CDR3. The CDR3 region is CASSILGGGYGYTF. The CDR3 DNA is TGTGCCAGTAGTATACTGGGAGGAGGCTATGGCTACACCTTC.

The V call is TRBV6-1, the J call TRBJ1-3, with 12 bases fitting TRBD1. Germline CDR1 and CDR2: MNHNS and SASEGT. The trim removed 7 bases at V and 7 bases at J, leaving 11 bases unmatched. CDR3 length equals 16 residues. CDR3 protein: CASILTGQGAWNTIYF. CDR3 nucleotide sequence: TGTGCCAGCATCTTAACGGGACAGGGGGCATGGAACACCATATATTTT.

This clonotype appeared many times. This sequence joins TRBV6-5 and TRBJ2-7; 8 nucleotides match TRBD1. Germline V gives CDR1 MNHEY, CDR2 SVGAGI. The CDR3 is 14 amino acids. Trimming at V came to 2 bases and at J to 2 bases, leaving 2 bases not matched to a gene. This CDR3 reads CASSYGQGTYEQYF. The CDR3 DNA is TGTGCCAGCAGTTACGGACAGGGAACCTACGAGCAGTACTTC.

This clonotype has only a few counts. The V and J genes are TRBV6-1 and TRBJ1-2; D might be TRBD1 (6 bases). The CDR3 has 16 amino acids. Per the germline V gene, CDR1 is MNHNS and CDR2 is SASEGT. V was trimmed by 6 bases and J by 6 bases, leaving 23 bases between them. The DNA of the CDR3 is TGTGCCAGCAGGAGGAACAGGGCACAAGAACGGGATGGCTACACCTTC. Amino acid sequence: CASRRNRAQERDGYTF.

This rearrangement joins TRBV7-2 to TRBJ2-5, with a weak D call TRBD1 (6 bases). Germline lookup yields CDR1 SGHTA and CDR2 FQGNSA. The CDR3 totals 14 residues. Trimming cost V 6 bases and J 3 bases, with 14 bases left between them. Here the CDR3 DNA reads TGTGCCAGCAGTTCCCCGACAGGAAAAGAGACCCAGTACTTC. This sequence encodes CASSSPTGKETQYF.

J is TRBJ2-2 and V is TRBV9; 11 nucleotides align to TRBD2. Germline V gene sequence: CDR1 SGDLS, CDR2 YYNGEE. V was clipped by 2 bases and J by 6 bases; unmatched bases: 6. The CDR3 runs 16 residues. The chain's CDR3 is CASSVSLAGGPGELFF. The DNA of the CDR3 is TGTGCCAGCAGCGTTAGTCTAGCGGGAGGCCCCGGGGAGCTGTTTTTT.

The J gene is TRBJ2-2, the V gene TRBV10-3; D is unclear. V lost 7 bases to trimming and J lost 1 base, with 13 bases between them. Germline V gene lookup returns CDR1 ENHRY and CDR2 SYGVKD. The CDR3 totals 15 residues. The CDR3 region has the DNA TGTGCCATCACCAGATCAGACTTGAACACCGGGGAGCTGTTTTTT. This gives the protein CAITRSDLNTGELFF.

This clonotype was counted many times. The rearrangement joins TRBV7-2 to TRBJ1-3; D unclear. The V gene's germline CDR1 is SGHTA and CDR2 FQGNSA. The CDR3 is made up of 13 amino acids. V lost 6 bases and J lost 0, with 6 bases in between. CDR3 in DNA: TGTGCCAGCAGTAGGTACTCTGGAAACACCATATATTTT. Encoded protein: CASSRYSGNTIYF.

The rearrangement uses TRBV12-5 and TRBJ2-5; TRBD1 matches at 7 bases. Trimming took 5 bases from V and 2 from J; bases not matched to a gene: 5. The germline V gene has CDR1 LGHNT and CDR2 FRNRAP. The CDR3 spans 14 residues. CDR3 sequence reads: CASGLGQQQETQYF. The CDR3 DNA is TGTGCTAGTGGTCTGGGACAGCAACAAGAGACCCAGTACTTC.

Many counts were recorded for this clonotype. The CDR3 nucleotides are TGTGCCAGCAGTTTTGTGCAGGGGAACACCGGGGAGCTGTTTTTT. This gives the protein CASSFVQGNTGELFF. The V gene is TRBV27, the J gene TRBJ2-2; possibly TRBD1 for D (5 bases). Deletions cut 3 bases from V and 1 base from J, with 9 bases between. Germline V gives CDR1 MNHEY, CDR2 SMNVEV (reference sequence). There are 15 residues in the CDR3.

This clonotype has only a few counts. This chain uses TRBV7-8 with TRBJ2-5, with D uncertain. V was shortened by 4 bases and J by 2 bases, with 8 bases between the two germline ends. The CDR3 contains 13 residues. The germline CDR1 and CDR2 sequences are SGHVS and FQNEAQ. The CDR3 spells CASSSPGQETQYF. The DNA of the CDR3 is TGTGCCAGCAGCTCCCCCGGGCAAGAGACCCAGTACTTC.

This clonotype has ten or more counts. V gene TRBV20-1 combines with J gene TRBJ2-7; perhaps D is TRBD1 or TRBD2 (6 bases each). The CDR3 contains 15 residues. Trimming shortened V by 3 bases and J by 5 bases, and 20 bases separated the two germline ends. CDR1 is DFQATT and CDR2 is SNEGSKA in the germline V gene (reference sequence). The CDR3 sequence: CSARGASVQTDEQYF. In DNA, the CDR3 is TGCAGTGCTAGGGGGGCTAGCGTACAGACGGACGAGCAGTACTTC.

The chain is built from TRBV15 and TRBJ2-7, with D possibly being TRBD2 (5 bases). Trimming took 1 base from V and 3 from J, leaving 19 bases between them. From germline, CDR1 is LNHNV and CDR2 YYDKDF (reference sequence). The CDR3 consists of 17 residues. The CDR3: CATSRASTGGPLYEQYF. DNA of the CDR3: TGTGCCACCAGCAGAGCCTCCACCGGCGGGCCACTCTACGAGCAGTACTTC.

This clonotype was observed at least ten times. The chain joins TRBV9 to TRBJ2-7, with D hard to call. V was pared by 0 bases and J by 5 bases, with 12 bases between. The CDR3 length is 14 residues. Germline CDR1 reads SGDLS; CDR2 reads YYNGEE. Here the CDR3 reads CASSVEATPHEQYF. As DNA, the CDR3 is TGTGCCAGCAGCGTAGAGGCGACTCCTCACGAGCAGTACTTC.

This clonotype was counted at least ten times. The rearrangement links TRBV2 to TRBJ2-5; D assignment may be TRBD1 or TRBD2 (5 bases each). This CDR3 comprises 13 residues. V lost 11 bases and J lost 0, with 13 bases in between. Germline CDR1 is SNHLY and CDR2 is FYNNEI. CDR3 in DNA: TGTGCCGGGGGAATCCAGTACCAAGAGACCCAGTACTTC. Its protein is CAGGIQYQETQYF.